The rows below give T cell receptor beta chains drawn from one sample of a study of T-cell reconstitution after alpha-beta-depleted transplantation in children. TCRdb analysed the PCR reads with MiXCR anew, one entry per CDR3 protein. The repertoire holds about 540,000 distinct CDR3 sequences, 15% to 20% seen once, with approximately 3% in the top ten. This specimen was PBMCs from the stem cell graft donor, taken from the stem cell graft. Receptors originate from a human donor who donated a stem cell graft to a child with acute lymphoblastic leukemia. Each CDR3 is given with its conserved first and last residue. The order of the fields is J gene, clone size, D gene, V gene, CDR3 protein, CDR3 DNA. A D gene is named only where the DNA matches it firmly. A clone size is listed for some rows: how often the clone was seen (once, few, many), or a class if it is expanded.

TRBJ1-1 - - TRBV19 CASSSGQMLSGAFF TGTGCCAGTAGTTCCGGACAGATGTTGTCTGGAGCTTTCTTT
TRBJ1-2 - - TRBV20-1 CSARDGGPDGYTF TGCAGTGCTAGAGATGGCGGTCCCGATGGCTACACCTTC
TRBJ1-2 - TRBD1 TRBV18 CASSLAQGANYGYTF TGTGCCAGCTCACTCGCACAGGGGGCTAACTATGGCTACACCTTC
TRBJ2-1 - TRBD2 TRBV27 CASSLSIAGEGEQFF TGTGCCAGCAGCTTATCGATAGCGGGAGAGGGTGAGCAGTTCTTC
TRBJ2-3 many - TRBV29-1 CSVERDTDTQYF TGCAGCGTTGAAAGAGATACAGATACGCAGTATTTT
TRBJ2-1 many - TRBV12-3/TRBV12-4 CASSFGPYNEQFF TGTGCCAGCAGTTTTGGCCCGTACAATGAGCAGTTCTTC
TRBJ2-3 - TRBD1 TRBV5-1 CASSLSTGSTQYF TGCGCCAGCAGCTTGTCGACAGGGAGTACGCAGTATTTT
TRBJ2-1 - TRBD1 TRBV29-1 CSVDLRGPMAYEQFF TGCAGCGTTGATCTTAGGGGGCCTATGGCCTATGAGCAGTTCTTC
TRBJ2-5 many - TRBV7-7 CASSLALGPGDQYF TGTGCCAGCAGCTTAGCACTAGGGCCCGGGGACCAGTACTTC
TRBJ2-5 - - TRBV19 CASSGSAVGKRETQYF TGTGCCAGTAGTGGGTCGGCTGTCGGGAAAAGAGAGACCCAGTACTTC
TRBJ1-2 few TRBD1 TRBV6-1 CAIRGQGAGGYTF TGTGCCATTCGCGGACAGGGGGCGGGTGGCTACACCTTC
TRBJ2-2 - - TRBV5-6 CASSSPRLNTGELFF TGTGCCAGCAGTTCGCCGCGGTTGAACACCGGGGAGCTGTTTTTT
TRBJ1-1 - - TRBV5-1 CASSPPGEEAFF TGCGCCAGCAGCCCCCCTGGCGAAGAAGCTTTCTTT
TRBJ2-7 - - TRBV7-2 CASNASPGRSYEQYF TGTGCCAGCAACGCGTCCCCGGGACGGTCCTACGAGCAGTACTTC
TRBJ2-3 - TRBD2 TRBV4-1 CASSQEGGRDGDTQYF TGCGCCAGCAGCCAAGAGGGCGGGAGAGATGGAGATACGCAGTATTTT
TRBJ2-2 - TRBD2 TRBV5-6 CASSLELAGGNGELFF TGTGCCAGCAGCTTGGAACTAGCGGGAGGTAACGGGGAGCTGTTTTTT
TRBJ2-7 many - TRBV5-1 CASSLLAGSYEQYF TGTGCCAGCAGTTTACTGGCGGGAAGTTACGAGCAGTACTTC
TRBJ1-1 many - TRBV7-2 CASSPTGYQNTEAFF TGTGCCAGCAGCCCCACGGGGTACCAGAACACTGAAGCTTTCTTT
TRBJ2-2 - TRBD1 TRBV29-1 CSVVGTGHGELFF TGCAGCGTTGTGGGGACAGGGCACGGGGAGCTGTTTTTT
TRBJ1-1 few - TRBV27 CASSLSFWGPGTEAFF TGTGCCAGCAGTTTATCGTTCTGGGGACCTGGAACAGAAGCTTTCTTT
TRBJ2-7 - - TRBV12-3/TRBV12-4 CASSTGTVSPTYEQYF TGTGCCAGCAGTACTGGGACCGTTAGTCCCACCTACGAGCAGTACTTC
TRBJ2-1 - TRBD2 TRBV5-1 CASSLGGSRYNEQFF TGCGCCAGCAGCTTGGGCGGGAGTCGGTACAATGAGCAGTTCTTC
TRBJ1-2 few TRBD1 TRBV11-2 CASSPYLGTGEGYGYTF TGTGCCAGCAGCCCCTACCTCGGGACAGGGGAAGGCTATGGCTACACCTTC
TRBJ2-2 few - TRBV5-6 CASSYGRGLFF TGTGCCAGCAGCTACGGGCGGGGACTGTTTTTT
TRBJ2-7 many - TRBV4-1 CASSRDSTYEQYF TGCGCCAGCAGCCGGGACTCGACCTACGAGCAGTACTTC
TRBJ2-7 few TRBD2 TRBV9 CASSVDGGRAYEQYF TGTGCCAGCAGCGTAGACGGCGGGAGGGCCTACGAGCAGTACTTC
TRBJ2-5 few TRBD1 TRBV19 CASSSPRGPQETQYF TGTGCCAGTAGTTCCCCCAGGGGGCCTCAAGAGACCCAGTACTTC